A selection of T cell receptor beta chains follows, all from one sample in a study of graft-versus-host responses after intestinal transplantation. Here immunoSEQ multiplex PCR was the method, and the copy in TCRdb shows in-frame clones only, minus some. The sample lists some 110,000 clones, more than 85% seen once, with approximately 1.2% in the top ten. No antigen has been assigned to these receptors. The starting material was unstimulated CD8+ T cells sorted from spleen or lymph node cells, obtained before transplant. The source is a human donor who was the organ donor for an intestinal transplant. Each CDR3 is given with its conserved first and last residue. Each record gives: V gene, D gene, J gene, CDR3 DNA, CDR3 protein. The D gene is left open where the match is weak.

v_gene: TRBV6-6
d_gene: NA
j_gene: TRBJ1-1
CDR3nt: TGTGCCAGCAGTCATCAGGTCCCGAACACTGAAGCTTTCTTT
CDR3aa: CASSHQVPNTEAFF

v_gene: TRBV4-1
d_gene: NA
j_gene: TRBJ1-3
CDR3nt: TGCGCCAGCAGCCCGTCGCAGGCTGGAGGTGGAAACACCATATATTTT
CDR3aa: CASSPSQAGGGNTIYF

v_gene: TRBV5-6
d_gene: NA
j_gene: TRBJ2-7
CDR3nt: TGTGCCAGCAGCTTGGTTTTTTCCGAGCAGTACTTC
CDR3aa: CASSLVFSEQYF

v_gene: TRBV27
d_gene: TRBD1
j_gene: TRBJ1-2
CDR3nt: TGTGCCAGCAGTTGGGGACAGGGCGACTATGGCTACACCTTC
CDR3aa: CASSWGQGDYGYTF

v_gene: TRBV6-1
d_gene: NA
j_gene: TRBJ2-2
CDR3nt: TGTGCCAGCAGAAACTCCGGGGAGCTGTTTTTT
CDR3aa: CASRNSGELFF

v_gene: TRBV27
d_gene: TRBD1
j_gene: TRBJ1-1
CDR3nt: TGTGCCAGCAGCTCTCCCGACAGGGGGAGCACTGAAGCTTTCTTT
CDR3aa: CASSSPDRGSTEAFF

v_gene: TRBV15
d_gene: NA
j_gene: TRBJ2-7
CDR3nt: TGTGCCACCAGCCCCCCCCAGAAGAATTACGAGCAGTACTTC
CDR3aa: CATSPPQKNYEQYF

v_gene: TRBV5-1
d_gene: NA
j_gene: TRBJ2-1
CDR3nt: TGCGCCAGCAGCGCCTATTTCTGGAAGAAGTTCTTC
CDR3aa: CASSAYFWKKFF

v_gene: TRBV19
d_gene: NA
j_gene: TRBJ2-7
CDR3nt: TGTGCCAGTAGTATAGGTACCTCCTACGAGCAGTACTTC
CDR3aa: CASSIGTSYEQYF

v_gene: TRBV2
d_gene: TRBD1
j_gene: TRBJ2-2
CDR3nt: TGTGCCAGCAGTTTCCGGGACAGGGGTAATCCCGGGGAGCTGTTTTTT
CDR3aa: CASSFRDRGNPGELFF

v_gene: TRBV5-6
d_gene: NA
j_gene: TRBJ2-2
CDR3nt: TGTGCCAGCAGTCCACTCACTTTTTCGAACACCGGGGAGCTGTTTTTT
CDR3aa: CASSPLTFSNTGELFF

v_gene: TRBV27
d_gene: TRBD2
j_gene: TRBJ2-7
CDR3nt: TGTGCCAGCAGTGTAGCGGGGGTGGATTACGAGCAGTACTTC
CDR3aa: CASSVAGVDYEQYF

v_gene: TRBV6-1
d_gene: NA
j_gene: TRBJ2-7
CDR3nt: TGTGCCAGCAGGGCTATTGGGGTCTCCTACGAGCAGTACTTC
CDR3aa: CASRAIGVSYEQYF

v_gene: TRBV5-1
d_gene: TRBD1
j_gene: TRBJ1-6
CDR3nt: TGCGCCAGCAGCTGGGACAGCGAGGCGGGTTCACCCCTCCACTTT
CDR3aa: CASSWDSEAGSPLHF

v_gene: TRBV15
d_gene: NA
j_gene: TRBJ2-5
CDR3nt: TGTGCCACCAGCAGAGATGCGACTCTCCAAGAGACCCAGTACTTC
CDR3aa: CATSRDATLQETQYF

v_gene: TRBV4-2
d_gene: NA
j_gene: TRBJ2-7
CDR3nt: TGTGCCAGCAGCCAAGTCTGGGCGAATGGCGAGCAGTACTTC
CDR3aa: CASSQVWANGEQYF

v_gene: TRBV5-4
d_gene: NA
j_gene: TRBJ2-7
CDR3nt: TGTGCCAGCAGCCAAGACAGCTCCTACGAGCAGTACTTC
CDR3aa: CASSQDSSYEQYF

v_gene: TRBV19
d_gene: TRBD2
j_gene: TRBJ2-2
CDR3nt: TGTGCCAGTAGTATGACTAGCGCCTTATCCGGGGAGCTGTTTTTT
CDR3aa: CASSMTSALSGELFF

v_gene: TRBV4-1
d_gene: TRBD1
j_gene: TRBJ1-5
CDR3nt: TGCGCCAGCAGCCAGGACAGGGGGCTCGGGCAGCCCCAGCATTTT
CDR3aa: CASSQDRGLGQPQHF

v_gene: TRBV5-1
d_gene: NA
j_gene: TRBJ1-4
CDR3nt: TGCGCCAGCAGCTTGGCTTCAGGGAACGATGAAAAACTGTTTTTT
CDR3aa: CASSLASGNDEKLFF

v_gene: TRBV6-1
d_gene: NA
j_gene: TRBJ2-3
CDR3nt: TGTGCCAGCAGTGAAGCGGGTTGGGGCCTGGGGATGGCAGACACGCAGTATTTT
CDR3aa: CASSEAGWGLGMADTQYF

v_gene: TRBV7-9
d_gene: NA
j_gene: TRBJ2-6
CDR3nt: TGTGCCAGCAGCGCACCCCCAGAATCTGGGGCCAACGTCCTGACTTTC
CDR3aa: CASSAPPESGANVLTF

v_gene: TRBV2
d_gene: TRBD1
j_gene: TRBJ1-3
CDR3nt: TGTGCCAGCATAGGGCAGGGGGTTTCTGGAAACACCATATATTTT
CDR3aa: CASIGQGVSGNTIYF

v_gene: TRBV11-2
d_gene: NA
j_gene: TRBJ2-7
CDR3nt: TGTGTCAGCAGCTTATACCGGGGAGCCTACGAGCAGTACTTC
CDR3aa: CVSSLYRGAYEQYF

v_gene: TRBV10-3
d_gene: TRBD1
j_gene: TRBJ2-7
CDR3nt: TGTGCCATCCACTCGGGGACAGGGGCCTACGAGCAGTACTTC
CDR3aa: CAIHSGTGAYEQYF

v_gene: TRBV7-9
d_gene: NA
j_gene: TRBJ2-1
CDR3nt: TGTGCCAGCAGCTTAGCAGGTGGGAGTGGTGGGAATGAGCAGTTCTTC
CDR3aa: CASSLAGGSGGNEQFF

v_gene: TRBV7-9
d_gene: NA
j_gene: TRBJ2-7
CDR3nt: TGTGCCAGCAGCTTAACCCAACTCCACCAGTACTTC
CDR3aa: CASSLTQLHQYF

v_gene: TRBV19
d_gene: NA
j_gene: TRBJ2-1
CDR3nt: TGTGCCAGTAGTTCGTTCTACAATGAGCAGTTCTTC
CDR3aa: CASSSFYNEQFF

v_gene: TRBV19
d_gene: NA
j_gene: TRBJ1-2
CDR3nt: TGTGCCAGCAGTATACGACGTGGACCCACTAACTATGGCTACACCTTC
CDR3aa: CASSIRRGPTNYGYTF

v_gene: TRBV2
d_gene: TRBD1
j_gene: TRBJ2-1
CDR3nt: TGTGCCAGCAGCACGACAGGGGGCGCGTCTAATGAGCAGTTCTTC
CDR3aa: CASSTTGGASNEQFF

v_gene: TRBV5-6
d_gene: NA
j_gene: TRBJ2-5
CDR3nt: TGTGCCAGCAGCTTGGTTCCCTCGGCGGGAGAGACCCAGTACTTC
CDR3aa: CASSLVPSAGETQYF

v_gene: TRBV29-1
d_gene: TRBD2
j_gene: TRBJ2-1
CDR3nt: TGCAGCGTTGTAAGCGGGAGGAAGGTCTACAATGAGCAGTTCTTC
CDR3aa: CSVVSGRKVYNEQFF

v_gene: TRBV19
d_gene: NA
j_gene: TRBJ1-1
CDR3nt: TGTGCCAGTAGTATAGCGTGGACCACTGAAGCTTTCTTT
CDR3aa: CASSIAWTTEAFF

v_gene: TRBV18
d_gene: TRBD2
j_gene: TRBJ2-7
CDR3nt: TGTGCCAGCTCCGTGAGCGGGAGGGACTACGAGCAGTACTTC
CDR3aa: CASSVSGRDYEQYF

v_gene: TRBV27
d_gene: NA
j_gene: TRBJ2-7
CDR3nt: TGTGCCAGCAGTTTATCCCCAGCGCCTAGCTCCTACGAGCAGTACTTC
CDR3aa: CASSLSPAPSSYEQYF

v_gene: TRBV19
d_gene: TRBD2
j_gene: TRBJ2-2
CDR3nt: TGTGCCAGTAGTATAGATCACCGGGGGGCCGGGGAGCTGTTTTTT
CDR3aa: CASSIDHRGAGELFF